This paragraph covers one T cell receptor beta chain sequence. Its antigen is undetermined. J gave up 4 bases and V 5 bases, and 9 bases lay outside the gene matches. The CDR3 runs to 18 residues. CDR1 and CDR2 (germline): SNHLY, FYNNEI. This record belongs to a study of human T cells and chemical hapten exposure. Study overall: Yields of TCR per sample differed, chiefly owing to small differences in pooled library volume.

Study-wide points: With DPC sensitization, TCRs exceeding 1 in 1000 frequency showed no change.

Each cDNA molecule in the library carried unique molecular identifiers. As handled by the study authors: Across samples, TCR counts had a median of approximately 100,000 and ranged from about 20,000 to 750,000. TCRdb redid the calling of the RACE reads with MiXCR, one entry per CDR3 protein. In this record, the V and J calls reflect TCRdb's handling and not the investigators' own analysis. The sample yields roughly 100,000 distinct CDR3 sequences, about 8.6% seen once. Time point defined: healthy volunteer bleed at 2 weeks. It was from unfractionated whole blood that total RNA was extracted. Sequencing was performed on whole blood. V is TRBV2 and J is TRBJ2-1; TRBD2 matches 15 bases. This sequence originates from a female donor in good health. Some clones in this sample may be carry-over from other donors' samples. CDR3 residues: CASSLIIGLAGGYNEQFF. The CDR3 nucleotides read TGTGCCAGCAGTCTTATTATTGGACTAGCGGGAGGGTACAATGAGCAGTTCTTC.